Shown below are 19 T cell receptor beta chains from a single sample sequenced in a study of post-analysis software for immune sequencing data. What these receptors recognize is not known. Points from the study as a whole: Compared with controls, patients had more of 4 or 5 TRBV segments, including TRBV5-6, TRBV5-1 and TRBV20-1.

cDNA libraries of TCR beta carried unique molecular identifiers. TCRdb called the PCR reads again in MiXCR, with one record for every CDR3 protein. This sample yields roughly 180,000 distinct CDR3 sequences, of which around 30% are seen a single time; roughly 1.6% belongs to the top ten. Material: blood. The origin of the receptors is a girl aged 5 to 17 with multiple sclerosis.

This clonotype was counted many times. The rearrangement uses TRBV7-8 and TRBJ2-7; 11 bases fit TRBD1. Germline V gene sequence: CDR1 SGHVS, CDR2 FQNEAQ. The CDR3 runs 16 residues. Unmatched junction bases numbered 15, after V lost 4 bases and J lost 10 bases. CDR3 coding DNA: TGTGCCAGCAGCTCCCGGAATGGACAGGGGGCTTGGGGCCAGTACTTC. It specifies CASSSRNGQGAWGQYF.

The chain has TRBV30 and TRBJ1-2, with 11 bases lining up with TRBD1. This CDR3 is 13 amino acids long. Germline V gene lookup returns CDR1 GTSNPN and CDR2 SVGIG (reference sequence). The ends lost 4 bases at V and 6 bases at J; junction bases unmatched: 4. CDR3 loop: CAWTDRGPNGYTF. The CDR3 coding sequence is TGTGCCTGGACGGACAGGGGGCCGAATGGCTACACCTTC.

This clonotype appeared many times. The genes are TRBV29-1 and TRBJ2-3; D not resolved. Germline V gives CDR1 SQVTM, CDR2 ANQGSEA. V lost 7 bases to trimming and J lost 2 bases, with 10 bases between them. The CDR3 loop spans 12 amino acids. The CDR3 DNA sequence: TGCAGCGGGGTCGCCATCACAGATACGCAGTATTTT. Its protein is CSGVAITDTQYF.

In its sample, this clonotype was seen a few times. This rearrangement joins TRBV12-3 or TRBV12-4 to TRBJ2-6, with D tentatively TRBD2 (5 bases). V was clipped by 2 bases and J by 4 bases, with 12 bases between them. This CDR3 contains 16 residues. As DNA, the CDR3 is TGTGCCAGCAGTTTAAGAACGGGGAACGGGGCCAACGTCCTGACTTTC. It translates to CASSLRTGNGANVLTF.

V gene TRBV6-5 combines with J gene TRBJ2-3, with D possibly TRBD2 on 6 matching bases. V was pared by 0 bases and J by 0 bases, with 10 bases between. CDR3 length equals 16 residues. Germline V gene lookup returns CDR1 MNHEY and CDR2 SVGAGI. CDR3 coding DNA: TGTGCCAGCAGTTACTCGGCGGGGACTAGCACAGATACGCAGTATTTT. Translating gives CASSYSAGTSTDTQYF.

Details on this clonotype: A read error may be the cause here, since a much bigger clone is one base away. This chain uses TRBV9 with TRBJ1-2, with D tentatively TRBD1 (5 bases). The length of the CDR3 is 18 residues. Trimming pared 6 bases from V and 1 base from J, leaving 25 bases between. From germline, CDR1 is SGDLS and CDR2 YYNGEE. The CDR3 nucleotides are TGTGCCAGCAACGCCCGTCTCAGAGGACAAGAACGTAACTATGGCTACACCTTC. Translated, it gives CASNARLRGQERNYGYTF. Complete variable domain (other parts from reference TRBV9 and TRBJ1-2): DSGVTQTPKHLITATGQRVTLRCSPRSGDLSVYWYQQSLDQGLQFLIQYYNGEERAKGNILERFSAQQFPDLHSELNLSSLELGDSALYFCASNARLRGQERNYGYTFGSGTRLTVV.

The chain combines TRBV11-2 with TRBJ2-1, with 11 bases identical to TRBD2. Germline trimming cut 6 bases from V and 9 bases from J; bases unmatched to any gene: 10. Germline loops: CDR1 SGHAT, CDR2 FQNNGV. CDR3 size: 15 residues. CDR3 region: CASRSLAGDSGEQFF. CDR3 in DNA: TGTGCCAGCAGGTCACTAGCGGGAGATAGTGGTGAGCAGTTCTTC.

The J gene is TRBJ1-1, the V gene TRBV27, with D perhaps TRBD1 (5 bases). Trimming cost V 6 bases and J 1 base, with 18 bases left between them. The CDR3 spans 16 residues. Per the germline V gene, CDR1 is MNHEY and CDR2 is SMNVEV (reference sequence). The CDR3 DNA reads TGTGCCAGCAGCTGGGGCTGGGGGGAAGCGAACACTGAAGCTTTCTTT. This sequence encodes CASSWGWGEANTEAFF.

The chain recombines TRBV5-1 with TRBJ2-5; TRBD2 agrees at 9 bases. The CDR3 is 14 amino acids. Trimming removed 4 bases from V and 5 bases from J; junction bases left unmatched: 6. Looked up from germline, CDR1 is SGHRS and CDR2 is YFSETQ. For the CDR3, the DNA is TGCGCCAGCAGCCGGGGACTAGCTGGGGAGACCCAGTACTTC. It is translated as CASSRGLAGETQYF.

Ten or more counts support this clonotype. The rearrangement links TRBV5-1 to TRBJ2-5, with D perhaps matching TRBD1 (7 bases). V was clipped by 4 bases and J by 3 bases, with 16 bases between them. Germline V gene lookup returns CDR1 SGHRS and CDR2 YFSETQ. The CDR3 has 15 residues. The CDR3 region is CASSPGDRLEETQYF. The CDR3, as DNA: TGCGCCAGCAGCCCGGGGGACAGATTAGAAGAGACCCAGTACTTC.

This clonotype was seen only a few times. The chain employs TRBV28 and TRBJ2-1; no clear D gene. Germline loops: CDR1 MDHEN, CDR2 SYDVKM. Trimming pared 7 bases from V and 8 bases from J, leaving 15 bases between. The CDR3 has 13 residues. CDR3 sequence: CASTPDSYDEQFF. CDR3 in DNA: TGTGCCAGCACCCCCGACTCGTACGATGAGCAGTTCTTC.

This clonotype has a handful of counts. This chain joins TRBV7-9 and TRBJ2-3; TRBD2 matches at 7 bases. With 4 bases clipped from V and 1 base from J, the junction kept 5 bases outside the gene matches. In germline, CDR1 is SEHNR, CDR2 FQNEAQ (reference sequence). This CDR3 contains 15 residues. CDR3 nucleotide sequence: TGTGCCAGCAGCTGGCCGGGGGGAGGCACAGATACGCAGTATTTT. This encodes CASSWPGGGTDTQYF.

With respect to this clonotype: A clone one base away is much larger, so this may be a read error. This chain connects TRBV29-1 to TRBJ2-1; a weak D match, TRBD1 (5 bases). CDR3 length: 15 residues. Germline V gene data show CDR1 as SQVTM and CDR2 as ANQGSEA. DNA for the CDR3: TGCAGCATTGACAGTGACCCGAGCTCCTACAATGAGCAGTTCTTC. Amino acid sequence: CSIDSDPSSYNEQFF.

This clonotype was seen at least ten times. The rearrangement joins TRBV29-1 to TRBJ2-7, with 9 bases identical to TRBD1. In germline, CDR1 is SQVTM, CDR2 ANQGSEA. The CDR3 is 16 amino acids. J was trimmed by 0 bases and V by 3 bases; bases with no gene match: 9. In DNA form, the CDR3 reads TGCAGCGTTGAGGGGGGGGACAGGGTGGGCTCCTACGAGCAGTACTTC. Translating gives CSVEGGDRVGSYEQYF.

The chain recombines TRBV3-1 with TRBJ1-2, with TRBD1 identical over 10 bases. V dropped 0 bases and J dropped 2; count of bases not matched to a gene: 6. Germline CDR1 reads LGHDT; CDR2 reads YNNKEL (reference sequence). The CDR3 length is 17 residues. The CDR3 DNA follows: TGTGCCAGCAGCCAAGACCGGGGGGGACAGGGGAACTATGGCTACACCTTC. Protein: CASSQDRGGQGNYGYTF.

At least ten counts were recorded for this clonotype. A clone one base away is much larger, so this may be a read error. This chain uses TRBV7-9 with TRBJ2-7; TRBD2 might be the D (7 bases). Deletions cut 5 bases from V and 3 bases from J, with 17 bases between. Germline values: CDR1 SEHNR, CDR2 FQNEAQ (reference sequence). The CDR3 covers 15 residues. The CDR3 is CASSLRGATCYEQYF. The CDR3 nucleotides are TGTGCCAGCAGCCTCCGGGGGGCGACTTGCTACGAGCAGTACTTC.

The sample holds a few counts of this clonotype. V usage is TRBV10-2 and J usage is TRBJ2-7; the D call may be TRBD1 or TRBD2 (6 bases each). Germline lookup yields CDR1 WSHSY and CDR2 SAAADI. The CDR3 is made up of 15 amino acids. V lost 2 bases and J 3 bases, leaving 14 bases between the germline ends. The CDR3 coding sequence is TGCGCCAGCAGTGAGCTTCCTGCGGGACACTACGAGCAGTACTTC. Its protein product is CASSELPAGHYEQYF.

In its sample, this clonotype was seen a few times. The rearrangement uses TRBV5-1 and TRBJ2-1; TRBD2 aligns across 9 bases. Trimming cost V 3 bases and J 0 bases; bases outside gene matches: 4. From germline, CDR1 is SGHRS and CDR2 YFSETQ. This CDR3 comprises 16 residues. CDR3 nucleotides: TGCGCCAGCAGCTCCCTAGCGGGAAGCTCCTACAATGAGCAGTTCTTC. It is translated as CASSSLAGSSYNEQFF. The full variable domain, with the rest looked up from reference TRBV5-1 and TRBJ2-1, is KAGVTQTPRYLIKTRGQQVTLSCSPISGHRSVSWYQQTPGQGLQFLFEYFSETQRNKGNFPGRFSGRQFSNSRSEMNVSTLELGDSALYLCASSSLAGSSYNEQFFGPGTRLTVL.

This clonotype was picked up one time. This could be a read error, since a much larger clone is one nucleotide away. This chain uses TRBV5-5 with TRBJ2-3, with 7 nucleotides matching TRBD1. Germline assignment: CDR1 SGHKS and CDR2 YYEKEE (reference sequence). CDR3 length: 15 residues. As DNA, the CDR3 is TGTGCCAGCAGCATAGCTGGACAGGTCACAGATGCGCAGTATTTT. Its translation is CASSIAGQVTDAQYF. Based on the CDR3 plus reference TRBV5-5 and TRBJ2-3, the full variable domain is DAGVTQSPTHLIKTRGQQVTLRCSPISGHKSVSWYQQVLGQGPQFIFQYYEKEERGRGNFPDRFSARQFPNYSSELNVNALLLGDSALYLCASSIAGQVTDAQYFGPGTRLTVL.